A selection of T cell receptor beta chains follows, all from one sample in a study of regulatory T cells in long-lasting Graves disease. A single record per CDR3 protein comes from TCRdb applying MiXCR to the multiplex PCR reads. The profile shows under 800,000 distinct CDR3 sequences, 16% of them singletons. These data were likewise used in another study, on T cells in Graves' hyperthyroidism and ophthalmopathy.

Sample: peripheral blood mononuclear cells (PBMCs), taken at new diagnosis, from a patient treated with antithyroid drugs. These receptors all come from a woman aged 25 to 39 with Graves disease. CDR3s include the opening cysteine and the closing phenylalanine or tryptophan. A D gene is named only where the DNA matches it firmly. Expanded clones get a size class; other rows say once, few or many, or leave the size out.

TGTGCCAGCAGTGCGCGAGGGCCAGCCTTCCAAGAGACCCAGTACTTC,CASSARGPAFQETQYF,many,TRBJ2-5,TRBV6-2/TRBV6-3,.
TGTGCCAGCAGTTCCGTGGGACTTCTAGCCAAAAACATTCAGTACTTC,CASSSVGLLAKNIQYF,many,TRBJ2-4,TRBV12-3/TRBV12-4,.
TGCGCCAGCTCTAACGGGGGGGGACCGTATTCACCCCTCCACTTT,CASSNGGGPYSPLHF,few,TRBJ1-6,TRBV5-1,.
TGTGCCAGCAGCTTCACAGGGGGGTCCCCTGAGGCTTTCTTT,CASSFTGGSPEAFF,few,TRBJ1-1,TRBV7-3,TRBD1
TGTGCCAGCAGCTTTTGGGAGGGTAACAATGAGCAGTTCTTC,CASSFWEGNNEQFF,many,TRBJ2-1,TRBV11-2,TRBD2
TGTGCCAGCAGCACCTCTGCGGCTAGTGGCGCAGATACGCAGTATTTT,CASSTSAASGADTQYF,many,TRBJ2-3,TRBV28,.
TGTGCCAGCAGCTTATATGGGCAGCCAACCTACGAGCAGTACTTC,CASSLYGQPTYEQYF,many,TRBJ2-7,TRBV11-2,.
TGTGCCAGTAGTATCCCCTCGGCCACAAGCTCTGGAAACACCATATATTTT,CASSIPSATSSGNTIYF,few,TRBJ1-3,TRBV19,.
TGTGCCAGCAGTGCCCCCCCGGGACAGGGGGCACTTGGCTACACCTTC,CASSAPPGQGALGYTF,many,TRBJ1-2,TRBV12-3/TRBV12-4,TRBD1
TGTGCCAGCAGCTTCAGTGGACAAAAAAACAATGAGCAGTTCTTC,CASSFSGQKNNEQFF,.,TRBJ2-1,TRBV5-4,.
TGTGCCAGCAACCGAGGGCCGGGTGAGCAGTTCTTC,CASNRGPGEQFF,many,TRBJ2-1,TRBV16,.
TGTGCCAGCAGTCCTATTAGACTTGGCTACGAGCAGTACTTC,CASSPIRLGYEQYF,few,TRBJ2-7,TRBV28,.
TGTGCCAGCAGCCAGGGATGGGGCACAGATACGCAGTATTTT,CASSQGWGTDTQYF,few,TRBJ2-3,TRBV12-3/TRBV12-4,.